This T cell receptor beta chain was sequenced for a study of blood T cell repertoires in COVID-19. Study information: COVID-19 samples collected from the United States, Italy and Spain covered acute and convalescent phases. The analysed material was cDNA or gDNA that came from T cells, B-cell-depleted T cells, or PBMCs.

In the original processing: Reference gene primer amplification gave nucleated cell count estimates. Clones were read by immunoSEQ multiplex PCR, and TCRdb kept only the in-frame ones, dropping some. Clone size and V and J calls were adopted from that table, with D and trimming inferred from the DNA. There are about 110,000 clones in the sample; approximately 70% occur only once, and approximately 5.9% lies in the top ten. CDR1 is SGHTA and CDR2 is FQGNSA in the germline V gene. CDR3 length: 15 residues. V dropped 1 base and J dropped 3; count of bases not matched to a gene: 4. The source is an elderly man with acute or convalescent COVID-19. What was sequenced was peripheral blood. V is TRBV7-2 and J is TRBJ2-7, with 9 bases fitting TRBD2. The CDR3 region is CASSLGLAGHYEQYF. CDR3 nucleotide sequence: TGTGCCAGCAGCTTAGGTCTAGCGGGACACTACGAGCAGTACTTC.